This T cell receptor beta chain was sequenced during a study of graft-versus-host responses after intestinal transplantation. Whole-study context: Recipients were all induced with anti-thymocyte globulin, then given tacrolimus and steroids for around 3 years.

Per the germline V gene, CDR1 is SGHDT and CDR2 is YYEEEE. J was trimmed by 5 bases and V by 4 bases; bases with no gene match: 9. There are 15 residues in the CDR3. In regard to this clone: Its antigen is unidentified.

Study outcomes and limitations: Early after transplant, HvG declines were associated with peak levels of circulating GvH clones.

Sequenced by immunoSEQ multiplex PCR; TCRdb stores in-frame clones only, minus some. Here the sample spans 80,000 to 85,000 clones, around 91% being singletons. This receptor was identified in a human donor who received an intestinal transplant. The rearrangement joins TRBV5-6 to TRBJ2-5; 9 bases are shared with TRBD1. The source material was unstimulated CD4+ T cells sorted from spleen or lymph node cells, sampled before intestinal transplant. The chain's CDR3 is CASSDEGQGGETQYF. The DNA of the CDR3 is TGTGCCAGCAGCGATGAGGGACAGGGAGGCGAGACCCAGTACTTC.